This T cell receptor beta chain stems from a study of control samples from healthy donors and cancer patients. Using immunoSEQ multiplex PCR, the repertoire was profiled, and TCRdb retains in-frame clones only, with some absent. The sample lists about 150,000 clones, approximately 96% seen once, with about 5.6% in the top ten. CDR3 length: 17 amino acids. Deletions cut 3 bases from V and 2 bases from J, with 17 bases between. From germline, CDR1 is MGHRA and CDR2 YSYEKL. Input material: blood. The V and J genes are TRBV4-1 and TRBJ1-3, with D possibly being TRBD1 (6 bases). The source of this sequence is a man aged 35-49 years in good health. CDR3: CASSHGSGGMAGNTIYF. Here the CDR3 DNA reads TGCGCCAGCAGCCATGGGTCGGGGGGCATGGCTGGAAACACCATATATTTT.